The clone carrying this TCR beta chain was recorded many times. The data were obtained in a study of T cells in Graves' hyperthyroidism and ophthalmopathy. TCR beta CDR3 regions were amplified from RNA transcripts. HTBI primers drove first-round RT-PCR of the TCR CDR3. TCRdb reprocessed the multiplex PCR reads with MiXCR, giving one entry per CDR3 protein. The sample contains 500,000 or so distinct CDR3 sequences, roughly 15% of which appear only once. Germline loops: CDR1 MNHEY, CDR2 SVGAGI. This CDR3 is 12 amino acids long. V was clipped by 0 bases and J by 7 bases, with 6 bases between them. Input material: blood. The receptor was derived from a woman aged 18-35 years with Graves' ophthalmopathy. The J gene is TRBJ2-5, the V gene TRBV6-5; D not certain. The CDR3 sequence: CASSYSRWTQYF. The CDR3 DNA sequence: TGTGCCAGCAGTTACTCCCGGTGGACCCAGTACTTC.